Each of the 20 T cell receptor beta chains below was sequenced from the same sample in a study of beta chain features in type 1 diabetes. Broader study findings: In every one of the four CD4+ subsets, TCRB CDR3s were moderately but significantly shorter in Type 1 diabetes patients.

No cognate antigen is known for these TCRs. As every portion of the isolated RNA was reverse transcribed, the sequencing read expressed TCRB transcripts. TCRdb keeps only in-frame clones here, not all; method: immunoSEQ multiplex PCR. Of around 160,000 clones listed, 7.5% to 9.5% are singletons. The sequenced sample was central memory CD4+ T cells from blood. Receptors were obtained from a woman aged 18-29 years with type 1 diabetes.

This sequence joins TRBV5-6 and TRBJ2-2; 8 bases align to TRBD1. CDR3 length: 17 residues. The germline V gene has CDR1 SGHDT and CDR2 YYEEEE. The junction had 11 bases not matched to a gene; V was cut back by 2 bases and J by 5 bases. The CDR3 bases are TGTGCCAGCAGCTTCCACTTGACAGGGGCTGGGACCGGGGAGCTGTTTTTT. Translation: CASSFHLTGAGTGELFF.

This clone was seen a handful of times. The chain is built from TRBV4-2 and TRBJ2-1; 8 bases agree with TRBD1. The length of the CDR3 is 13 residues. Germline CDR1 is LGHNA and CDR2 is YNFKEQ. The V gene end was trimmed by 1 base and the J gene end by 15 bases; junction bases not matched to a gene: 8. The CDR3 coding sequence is TGTGCCAGCAGCCAAGGTGACAGGGGTTTGGGGTTCTTC. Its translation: CASSQGDRGLGFF.

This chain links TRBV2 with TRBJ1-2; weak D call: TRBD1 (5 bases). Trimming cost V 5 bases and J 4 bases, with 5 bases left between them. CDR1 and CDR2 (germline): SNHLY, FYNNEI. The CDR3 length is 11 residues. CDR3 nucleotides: TGTGCCAGCAGTAGGGGCTATGGCTACACCTTC. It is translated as CASSRGYGYTF.

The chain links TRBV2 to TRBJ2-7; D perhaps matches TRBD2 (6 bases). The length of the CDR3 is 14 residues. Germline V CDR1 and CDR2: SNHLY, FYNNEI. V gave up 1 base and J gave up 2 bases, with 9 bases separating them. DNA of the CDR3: TGTGCCAGCAGTGAAGGGAGACTAGCCTACGAGCAGTACTTC. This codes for CASSEGRLAYEQYF.

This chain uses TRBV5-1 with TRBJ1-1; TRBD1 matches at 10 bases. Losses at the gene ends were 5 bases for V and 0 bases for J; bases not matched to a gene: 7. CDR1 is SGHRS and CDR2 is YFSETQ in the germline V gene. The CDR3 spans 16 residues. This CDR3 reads CASRPGQGVLNTEAFF. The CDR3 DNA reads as TGCGCCAGCAGGCCCGGACAGGGGGTGCTGAACACTGAAGCTTTCTTT. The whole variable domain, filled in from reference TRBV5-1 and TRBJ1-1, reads KAGVTQTPRYLIKTRGQQVTLSCSPISGHRSVSWYQQTPGQGLQFLFEYFSETQRNKGNFPGRFSGRQFSNSRSEMNVSTLELGDSALYLCASRPGQGVLNTEAFFGQGTRLTVV.

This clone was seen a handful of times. CDR3 coding DNA: TGTGCCAGCAGACTGGGTAGCGACTACGGGGAGCTGTTTTTT. This translates into CASRLGSDYGELFF. The V and J genes are TRBV11-2 and TRBJ2-2, with D tentatively TRBD2 (5 bases). The germline CDR1 and CDR2 sequences are SGHAT and FQNNGV. V lost 6 bases and J lost 7, with 15 bases in between. This CDR3 region has 14 residues.

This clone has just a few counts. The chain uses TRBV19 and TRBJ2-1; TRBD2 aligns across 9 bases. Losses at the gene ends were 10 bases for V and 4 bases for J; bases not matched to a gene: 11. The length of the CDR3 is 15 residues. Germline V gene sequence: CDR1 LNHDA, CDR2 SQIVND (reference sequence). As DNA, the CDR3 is TGTGCCACCTCATCCGGGACTAGCACTTACAATGAGCAGTTCTTC. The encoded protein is CATSSGTSTYNEQFF.

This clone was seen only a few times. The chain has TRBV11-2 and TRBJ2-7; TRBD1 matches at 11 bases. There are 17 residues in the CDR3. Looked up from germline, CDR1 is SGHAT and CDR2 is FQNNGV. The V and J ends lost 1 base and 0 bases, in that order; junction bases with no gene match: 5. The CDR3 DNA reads TGTGCCAGCAGCTTAGCATCCGGGACAGGGGGCTCCTACGAGCAGTACTTC. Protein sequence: CASSLASGTGGSYEQYF.

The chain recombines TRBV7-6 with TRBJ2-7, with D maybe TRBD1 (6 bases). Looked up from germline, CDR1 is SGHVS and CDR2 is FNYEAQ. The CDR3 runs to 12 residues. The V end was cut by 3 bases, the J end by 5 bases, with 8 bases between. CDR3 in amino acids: CASSLYRDEQYF. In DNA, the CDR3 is TGTGCCAGCAGCTTGTACAGGGACGAGCAGTACTTC. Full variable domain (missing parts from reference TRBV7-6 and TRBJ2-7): GAGVSQSPRYKVTKRGQDVALRCDPISGHVSLYWYRQALGQGPEFLTYFNYEAQQDKSGLPNDRFSAERPEGSISTLTIQRTEQRDSAMYRCASSLYRDEQYFGPGTRLTVT.

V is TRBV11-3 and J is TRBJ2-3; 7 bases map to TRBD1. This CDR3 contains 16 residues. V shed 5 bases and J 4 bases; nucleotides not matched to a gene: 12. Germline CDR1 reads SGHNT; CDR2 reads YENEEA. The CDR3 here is CASSPTTGAVSDTQYF. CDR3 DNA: TGTGCCAGCAGCCCCACCACAGGGGCAGTGTCAGATACGCAGTATTTT.

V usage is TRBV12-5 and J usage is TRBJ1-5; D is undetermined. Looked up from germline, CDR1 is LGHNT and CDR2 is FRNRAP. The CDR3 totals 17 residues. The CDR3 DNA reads TGTGCCCCCTCGCCCCCGGTGGAGCTTCCGTGCAATCAGCCCCAGCATTTT. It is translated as CAPSPPVELPCNQPQHF.

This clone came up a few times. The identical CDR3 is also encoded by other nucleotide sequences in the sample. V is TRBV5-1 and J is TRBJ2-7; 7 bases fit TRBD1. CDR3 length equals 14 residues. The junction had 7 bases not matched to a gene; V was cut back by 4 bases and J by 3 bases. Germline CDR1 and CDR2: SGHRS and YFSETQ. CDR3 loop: CASSLGTAIYEQYF. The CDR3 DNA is TGCGCCAGCAGCCTCGGGACAGCGATCTACGAGCAGTACTTC.

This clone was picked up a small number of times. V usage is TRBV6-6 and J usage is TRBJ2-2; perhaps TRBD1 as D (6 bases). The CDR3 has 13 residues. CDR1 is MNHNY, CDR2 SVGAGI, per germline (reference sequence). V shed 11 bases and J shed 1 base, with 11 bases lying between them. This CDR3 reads CAGQGLNTGELFF. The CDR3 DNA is TGTGCCGGCCAGGGGTTGAACACCGGGGAGCTGTTTTTT.

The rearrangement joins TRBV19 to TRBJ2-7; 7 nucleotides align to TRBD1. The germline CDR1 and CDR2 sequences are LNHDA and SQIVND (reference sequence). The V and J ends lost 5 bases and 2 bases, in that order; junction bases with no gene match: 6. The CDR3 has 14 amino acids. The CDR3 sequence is CASSRGQHAYEQYF. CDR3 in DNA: TGTGCCAGTAGTCGGGGACAGCATGCCTACGAGCAGTACTTC.

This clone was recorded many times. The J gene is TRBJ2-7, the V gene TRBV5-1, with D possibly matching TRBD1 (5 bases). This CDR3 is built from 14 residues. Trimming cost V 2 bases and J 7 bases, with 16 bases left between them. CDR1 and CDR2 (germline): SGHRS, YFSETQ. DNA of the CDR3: TGCGCCAGCAGCTTTGACCCAGGGTCGAGAGAGCAGTACTTC. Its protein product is CASSFDPGSREQYF.

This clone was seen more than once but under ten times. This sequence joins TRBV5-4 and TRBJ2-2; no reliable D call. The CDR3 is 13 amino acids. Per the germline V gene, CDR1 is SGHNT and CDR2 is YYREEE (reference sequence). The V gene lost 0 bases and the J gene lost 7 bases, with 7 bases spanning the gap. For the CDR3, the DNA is TGTGCCAGCAGCTTGGTGCGCGGCGGGGAGCTGTTTTTT. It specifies CASSLVRGGELFF. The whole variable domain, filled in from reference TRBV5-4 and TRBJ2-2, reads ETGVTQSPTHLIKTRGQQVTLRCSSQSGHNTVSWYQQALGQGPQFIFQYYREEENGRGNFPPRFSGLQFPNYSSELNVNALELDDSALYLCASSLVRGGELFFGEGSRLTVL.

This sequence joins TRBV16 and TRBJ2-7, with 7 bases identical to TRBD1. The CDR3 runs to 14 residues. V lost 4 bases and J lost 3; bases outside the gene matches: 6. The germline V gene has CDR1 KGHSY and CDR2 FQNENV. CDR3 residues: CASSRDRDSYEQYF. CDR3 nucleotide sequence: TGTGCCAGCAGCCGTGACCGGGACAGCTACGAGCAGTACTTC.

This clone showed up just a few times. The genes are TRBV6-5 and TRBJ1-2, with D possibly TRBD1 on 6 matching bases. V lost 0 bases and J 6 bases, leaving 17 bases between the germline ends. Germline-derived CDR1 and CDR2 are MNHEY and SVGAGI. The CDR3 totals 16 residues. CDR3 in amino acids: CASSYSKSGRGHGYTF. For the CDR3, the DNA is TGTGCCAGCAGTTACTCGAAATCGGGCAGGGGACATGGCTACACCTTC.

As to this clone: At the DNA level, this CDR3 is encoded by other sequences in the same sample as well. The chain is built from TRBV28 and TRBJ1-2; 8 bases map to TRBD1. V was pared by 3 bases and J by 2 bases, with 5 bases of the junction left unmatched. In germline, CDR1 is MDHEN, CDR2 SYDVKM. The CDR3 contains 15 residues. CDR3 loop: CASSFPTGANYGYTF. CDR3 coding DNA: TGTGCCAGCAGTTTCCCGACAGGGGCCAACTATGGCTACACCTTC.

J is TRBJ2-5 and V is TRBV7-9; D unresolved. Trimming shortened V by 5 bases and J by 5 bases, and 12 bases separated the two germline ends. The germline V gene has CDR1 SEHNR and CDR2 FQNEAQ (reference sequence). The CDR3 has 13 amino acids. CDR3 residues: CASSAEFRETQYF. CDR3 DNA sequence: TGTGCCAGCAGCGCCGAGTTTCGGGAGACCCAGTACTTC. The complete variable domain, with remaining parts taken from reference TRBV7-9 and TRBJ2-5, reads DTGVSQNPRHKITKRGQNVTFRCDPISEHNRLYWYRQTLGQGPEFLTYFQNEAQLEKSRLLSDRFSAERPKGSFSTLEIQRTEQGDSAMYLCASSAEFRETQYFGPGTRLLVL.